This TCR beta chain was recovered during a study of cytomegalovirus exposure and HLA in healthy donors. This CDR3 spans 14 amino acids. Trimming stripped 7 bases from V and 2 bases from J, with 15 bases between. Per the germline V gene, CDR1 is SGHAT and CDR2 is FQNNGV. The protocol was immunoSEQ multiplex PCR, while the TCRdb copy is restricted to in-frame clones and leaves out a portion. The sample carries about 130,000 clones, 89% recorded once. The source material was PBMCs. J is TRBJ2-7 and V is TRBV11-2; D is possibly TRBD1 (6 bases). The sequence derives from a woman aged 18-29 years in good health and CMV-seronegative. The CDR3 protein is CASTARWDTYEQYF. The CDR3 nucleotides are TGTGCCAGCACCGCCAGGTGGGACACCTACGAGCAGTACTTC.